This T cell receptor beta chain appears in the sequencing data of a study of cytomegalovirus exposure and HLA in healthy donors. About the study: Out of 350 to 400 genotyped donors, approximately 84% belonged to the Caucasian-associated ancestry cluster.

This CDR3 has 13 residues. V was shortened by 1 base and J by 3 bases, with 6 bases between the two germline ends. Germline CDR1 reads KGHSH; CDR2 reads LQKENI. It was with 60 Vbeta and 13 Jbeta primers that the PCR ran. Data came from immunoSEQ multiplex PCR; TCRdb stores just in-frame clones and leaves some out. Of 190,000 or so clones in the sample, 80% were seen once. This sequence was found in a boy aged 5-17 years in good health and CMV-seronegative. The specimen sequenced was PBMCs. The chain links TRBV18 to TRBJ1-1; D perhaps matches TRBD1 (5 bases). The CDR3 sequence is CASSPLQDTEAFF. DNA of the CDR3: TGTGCCAGCTCACCACTACAGGACACTGAAGCTTTCTTT.